Below, 21 T cell receptor beta chains from the same sample are listed, as sequenced in a study of T cells in narcolepsy. TCRdb keeps only in-frame clones here, not all; method: immunoSEQ multiplex PCR. The sample has roughly 20,000 clones; approximately 81% are singletons. Sample: memory (CD45RA-) CD4+ T cells from blood. The source is a human donor in good health.

This sequence joins TRBV7-9 and TRBJ2-1, with TRBD2 matching over 11 bases. Germline lookup yields CDR1 SEHNR and CDR2 FQNEAQ (reference sequence). CDR3 size: 16 residues. J was trimmed by 5 bases and V by 1 base; bases with no gene match: 4. DNA of the CDR3: TGTGCCAGCAGCTTAGGAAGACTAGCGGGAAACAATGAGCAGTTCTTC. Its translation is CASSLGRLAGNNEQFF.

The chain combines TRBV11-3 with TRBJ2-1, with D perhaps being TRBD1 or TRBD2 (5 bases each). Germline values: CDR1 SGHNT, CDR2 YENEEA. Trimming stripped 6 bases from V and 6 bases from J, with 15 bases between. The CDR3 extends over 14 amino acids. In nucleotides, the CDR3 is TGTGCCAGCAGGCGGGTAGGGACCTTCAATGAGCAGTTCTTC. Its translation is CASRRVGTFNEQFF. Looking up the rest from reference TRBV11-3 and TRBJ2-1 gives the full variable domain: EAGVVQSPRYKIIEKKQPVAFWCNPISGHNTLYWYLQNLGQGPELLIRYENEEAVDDSQLPKDRFSAERLKGVDSTLKIQPAELGDSAVYLCASRRVGTFNEQFFGPGTRLTVL.

This chain connects TRBV9 to TRBJ2-3; 11 bases fit TRBD2. Looked up from germline, CDR1 is SGDLS and CDR2 is YYNGEE. The CDR3 is 15 residues long. Trimming cost V 4 bases and J 3 bases; bases outside gene matches: 4. The CDR3: CASSRTSGLTDTQYF. The CDR3 DNA reads TGTGCCAGCAGCAGGACTAGCGGGTTGACAGATACGCAGTATTTT.

J is TRBJ1-4 and V is TRBV11-2; TRBD1 matches 7 bases. The CDR3 sequence is 13 residues long. Germline values: CDR1 SGHAT, CDR2 FQNNGV. J lost 8 bases, V lost 1 base, and 1 base had no gene match. CDR3 bases: TGTGCCAGCAGCTTAGGACAGGGAGAAAAACTGTTTTTT. Amino acid sequence: CASSLGQGEKLFF.

The chain combines TRBV5-4 with TRBJ2-5; 10 bases are a match to TRBD2. V lost 1 base to trimming and J lost 0 bases; unmatched junction nucleotides: 3. This CDR3 is built from 16 residues. Germline V lookup: CDR1 SGHNT, CDR2 YYREEE (reference sequence). CDR3 amino acids: CASSLRLAGDQETQYF. The CDR3 DNA reads as TGTGCCAGCAGCTTGAGGCTAGCGGGAGACCAAGAGACCCAGTACTTC.

This chain uses TRBV6-6 with TRBJ2-5, with TRBD1 matching 8 bases. Germline trimming cut 7 bases from V and 4 bases from J; bases unmatched to any gene: 8. The CDR3 runs 14 residues. Germline CDR1 reads MNHNY; CDR2 reads SVGAGI (reference sequence). The CDR3 DNA sequence: TGTGCCAGCAACAAACCCGGGACAGGAGAGACCCAGTACTTC. It is translated as CASNKPGTGETQYF.

This clone was recorded once. This chain connects TRBV5-4 to TRBJ1-2; D gene unclear. Germline CDR1 SGHNT, CDR2 YYREEE (reference sequence). The CDR3 sequence is 14 residues long. The V end lost 0 bases, the J end lost 0 bases, and 6 bases lay between the germline ends. The CDR3 is CASSLVQTNYGYTF. CDR3 nucleotides: TGTGCCAGCAGCTTGGTACAGACTAACTATGGCTACACCTTC. The full variable domain, in which reference TRBV5-4 and TRBJ1-2 provide the parts outside the CDR3, is ETGVTQSPTHLIKTRGQQVTLRCSSQSGHNTVSWYQQALGQGPQFIFQYYREEENGRGNFPPRFSGLQFPNYSSELNVNALELDDSALYLCASSLVQTNYGYTFGSGTRLTVV.

The genes are TRBV4-1 and TRBJ2-3; TRBD2 matches 11 bases. Per germline, CDR1 MGHRA and CDR2 YSYEKL. The CDR3 loop spans 16 amino acids. V trimming: 1 base; J trimming: 6 bases; junction bases outside the gene matches: 6. The CDR3: CASSQGISGGADTQYF. The CDR3 region has the DNA TGCGCCAGCAGCCAAGGCATTAGCGGGGGGGCTGATACGCAGTATTTT.

J is TRBJ2-5 and V is TRBV11-2, with D unresolved. The V end lost 2 bases, the J end lost 2 bases, and 6 bases lay between the germline ends. CDR1 and CDR2 from the germline V gene are SGHAT and FQNNGV. The CDR3 consists of 13 residues. CDR3 amino acids: CASSLSAQETQYF. The CDR3 bases are TGTGCCAGCAGCTTAAGTGCGCAAGAGACCCAGTACTTC.

V is TRBV5-4 and J is TRBJ1-2; no clear D. The CDR3 sequence is 14 residues long. V was shortened by 2 bases and J by 4 bases, with 12 bases between the two germline ends. Germline CDR1 SGHNT, CDR2 YYREEE (reference sequence). CDR3 nucleotides: TGTGCCAGCAGCTTCCCGGACGGGTTCTATGGCTACACCTTC. Its translation: CASSFPDGFYGYTF.

V is TRBV6-1 and J is TRBJ2-5, with TRBD2 matching over 7 bases. The germline CDR1 and CDR2 sequences are MNHNS and SASEGT. The CDR3 extends over 12 amino acids. Losses at the gene ends were 6 bases for V and 5 bases for J; bases not matched to a gene: 3. This CDR3 is CASRGEGETQYF. Written as DNA, the CDR3 is TGTGCCAGCAGGGGGGAGGGGGAGACCCAGTACTTC.

The chain is built from TRBV20-1 and TRBJ2-1; D is unclear. CDR3 length: 11 amino acids. Germline V lookup: CDR1 DFQATT, CDR2 SNEGSKA (reference sequence). The ends were cut back, 6 bases at V and 4 bases at J, with 7 bases in the middle. The CDR3 protein is CSAGTYNEQFF. The CDR3 nucleotides read TGCAGTGCGGGTACATACAATGAGCAGTTCTTC.

The rearrangement joins TRBV4-1 to TRBJ2-5; 12 nucleotides agree with TRBD1. The CDR3 consists of 17 residues. The germline V gene has CDR1 MGHRA and CDR2 YSYEKL. J lost 4 bases, V lost 0 bases, and 6 bases had no gene match. CDR3 amino acids: CASSQEGQGAPRETQYF. The CDR3 coding sequence is TGCGCCAGCAGCCAAGAGGGACAGGGGGCGCCCCGAGAGACCCAGTACTTC.

V usage is TRBV10-3 and J usage is TRBJ2-1; tentative D call: TRBD2 (6 bases). The V gene lost 11 bases and the J gene lost 5 bases, with 19 bases spanning the gap. CDR1 and CDR2 from the germline V gene are ENHRY and SYGVKD. The CDR3 contains 14 residues. CDR3 amino acids: CASGRRGGDNEQFF. Written as DNA, the CDR3 is TGTGCCTCCGGACGGCGGGGCGGGGACAATGAGCAGTTCTTC.

This chain joins TRBV11-1 and TRBJ2-1; 10 bases match TRBD2. There are 18 residues in the CDR3. Looked up from germline, CDR1 is SGHAT and CDR2 is FQDESV (reference sequence). V lost 1 base, J lost 1 base, and 7 bases stayed unmatched. The CDR3 coding sequence is TGTGCCAGCAGCTTAGTATTCGCTAGCGGGGGTTCCTACAATGAGCAGTTCTTC. This codes for CASSLVFASGGSYNEQFF.

As for this clone: The same CDR3 also results from other DNA sequences found in this sample. The chain uses TRBV7-9 and TRBJ1-5; D remains unclear. Germline CDR1 SEHNR, CDR2 FQNEAQ (reference sequence). The CDR3 extends over 17 amino acids. With 4 bases removed from V and 8 bases from J, the gap between germline ends came to 24 bases. CDR3 DNA: TGTGCCAGCAGCTCAAACTTACACCGTAACAGCGTCGAGCCCCAGCATTTT. This encodes CASSSNLHRNSVEPQHF.

The chain couples TRBV5-6 to TRBJ1-1; D is ambiguous. This CDR3 spans 15 amino acids. The ends were cut back, 1 base at V and 7 bases at J, with 17 bases in the middle. Looked up from germline, CDR1 is SGHDT and CDR2 is YYEEEE. CDR3 protein: CASSLKDLIRVEAFF. In DNA, the CDR3 is TGTGCCAGCAGCTTGAAGGACCTAATAAGAGTTGAAGCTTTCTTT.

The CDR3 loop reads CASSTQGGVLNIQYF. The CDR3 DNA follows: TGTGCCAGCAGCACCCAGGGGGGGGTTCTAAACATTCAGTACTTC. The chain carries TRBV11-2 and TRBJ2-4, with D perhaps matching TRBD1 or TRBD2 (7 bases each). Deletions cut 5 bases from V and 6 bases from J, with 17 bases between. CDR1 and CDR2 from the germline V gene are SGHAT and FQNNGV. This CDR3 is 15 amino acids long.

The V gene is TRBV7-8, the J gene TRBJ1-3; D may be TRBD1 (6 bases). The germline V gene has CDR1 SGHVS and CDR2 FQNEAQ. Deletions cut 5 bases from V and 0 bases from J, with 14 bases between. The CDR3 is 16 residues long. The CDR3 region is CASSPRGDISGNTIYF. As DNA, the CDR3 is TGTGCCAGCAGCCCTCGGGGGGACATCTCTGGAAACACCATATATTTT.

The sample holds a few counts of this clone. The rearrangement links TRBV5-4 to TRBJ2-7, with TRBD2 identical over 8 bases. J lost 7 bases, V lost 4 bases, and 13 bases had no gene match. From germline, CDR1 is SGHNT and CDR2 YYREEE (reference sequence). The CDR3 covers 15 residues. The CDR3 protein is CASSTRRGARGEQYF. In DNA, the CDR3 is TGTGCCAGCAGCACTCGGCGGGGGGCGCGAGGGGAGCAGTACTTC.

The gene calls are TRBV11-3 and TRBJ2-4, with 9 nucleotides matching TRBD2. The CDR3 is 18 amino acids. Germline CDR1 is SGHNT and CDR2 is YENEEA. Trimming cost V 2 bases and J 2 bases; bases outside gene matches: 10. The CDR3 loop is CASSLSSGGPLTKNIQYF. As DNA, the CDR3 is TGTGCCAGCAGCTTATCCAGCGGGGGGCCCCTAACCAAAAACATTCAGTACTTC.